The present T cell receptor beta chain was sequenced within a study of T cell repertoires in cytomegalovirus infection. At the level of the study: TCR beta signatures that were public indicated CMV infection and matching HLA type.

This clonotype turned up a few times. TCRdb reanalysed the reads using MiXCR and keeps one entry per CDR3 protein. The data contain about 180,000 distinct CDR3 sequences, under 15% of them singletons. V was clipped by 7 bases and J by 3 bases; unmatched bases: 7. CDR3 size: 14 residues. Germline-derived CDR1 and CDR2 are LNHDA and SQIVND (reference sequence). The sequencing sample was made of PBMCs. The V call is TRBV19, the J call TRBJ2-3; 7 bases align to TRBD2. This sequence originates from a human donor in good health (CMV status not recorded). Some clones in this sample may be carry-over from other donors' samples. CDR3 sequence reads: CASTPGRETDTQYF. The CDR3 bases are TGTGCCAGTACCCCAGGGAGGGAGACAGATACGCAGTATTTT.